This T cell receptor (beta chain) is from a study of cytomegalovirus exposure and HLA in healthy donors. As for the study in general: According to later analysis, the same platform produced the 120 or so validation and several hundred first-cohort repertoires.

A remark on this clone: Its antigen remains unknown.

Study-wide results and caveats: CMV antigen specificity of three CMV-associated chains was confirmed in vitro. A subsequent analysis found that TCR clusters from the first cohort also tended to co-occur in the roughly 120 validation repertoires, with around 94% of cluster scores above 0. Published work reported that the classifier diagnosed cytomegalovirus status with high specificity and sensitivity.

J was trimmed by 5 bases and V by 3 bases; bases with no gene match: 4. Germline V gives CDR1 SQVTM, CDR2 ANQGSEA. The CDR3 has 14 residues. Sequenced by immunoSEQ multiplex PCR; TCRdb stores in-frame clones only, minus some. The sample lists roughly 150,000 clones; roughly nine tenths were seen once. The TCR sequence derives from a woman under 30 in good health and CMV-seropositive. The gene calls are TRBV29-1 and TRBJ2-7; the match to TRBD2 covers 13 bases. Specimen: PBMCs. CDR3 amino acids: CSVDGGLAGNEQYF. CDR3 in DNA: TGCAGCGTTGATGGGGGACTAGCGGGAAACGAGCAGTACTTC.